This T cell receptor (beta chain) is from a study of cytomegalovirus exposure and HLA in healthy donors. Study-wide background: Per a later analysis, the roughly 670 first-cohort and some 110 validation repertoires shared one platform. Study findings and constraints: Most TCR sequences were rare, but some public TCRs occurred in many donors. CMV antigen specificity was confirmed in vitro for three CMV-associated chains. Cytomegalovirus association was assigned to approximately 180 TCR beta chains.

The protocol was immunoSEQ multiplex PCR, while the TCRdb copy is restricted to in-frame clones and leaves out a portion. The sample includes 150,000 to 250,000 clones, roughly 84% of them seen just once. As to this clone: Its matching antigen is unknown.

V was shortened by 6 bases and J by 3 bases, with 3 bases between the two germline ends. CDR1 and CDR2 (germline): SNHLY, FYNNEI. The CDR3 contains 10 residues. The receptor's source is a woman in her thirties in good health and CMV-seropositive. Sample: PBMCs. This chain uses TRBV2 with TRBJ2-7, with D unclear. The CDR3 reads CASSNYEQYF. As DNA, the CDR3 is TGTGCCAGCAGCAACTACGAGCAGTACTTC.